This entry describes one TCR beta chain. Its cognate antigen has yet to be identified. Base qualities are not at hand, and no much larger clone is one base apart. The library was obtained by RT-PCR. Data came from an Illumina HiSeq 2500. The public sequencing data were trimmed at Q25 with fastp and processed into clonotypes with MiXCR by TCRdb, which kept only in-frame beta chains. Under each unique CDR3 protein, matching rows form one entry showing the most common genes and DNA. The sample profile shows some 190,000 distinct CDR3 sequences; approximately 14% of them were found once. The ten largest clones add up to under 30% of the sample. According to the germline V gene, CDR1 reads SGHAT and CDR2 reads FQNNGV. After removal of 5 bases from V and 0 bases from J, the junction retains 7 bases not matched to a gene. Its CDR3 holds 16 amino acids, cysteine through phenylalanine. Just CDR3 DNA is preserved here, 48 bases in frame from base 1.

The sample originates from a study of response to subunit inactivated influenza vaccine (dated by TCRdb to the late 2010s). As for the study more broadly: To follow how T cells responded to a trivalent subunit inactivated influenza vaccine, the researchers relied on deep quantitative profiling of the T cell receptor repertoire. Study-wide conclusions, independent of this receptor: The authors suggested that each seasonal influenza vaccination may recruit only a limited number of new T cells.

In this chain, TRBV11-2 is recombined with TRBJ2-3, with 8 junctional bases fitting TRBD1. Specimen: CD8+ T cells sorted from PBMCs, collected 4 to 6 days after vaccination. The TCR comes from a man between 45 and 60 years old who received an inactivated influenza vaccine. Donor details come from another sample of the same person, matched by shared clones. DNA sequence: TGTGCCAGCAGCCCCAGGACAGGGAAGAGCACAGATACGCAGTATTTT. Translated, it reads CASSPRTGKSTDTQYF. Supplemented by the reference TRBV11-2 and TRBJ2-3 proteins around the CDR3, the complete variable domain is EAGVAQSPRYKIIEKRQSVAFWCNPISGHATLYWYQQILGQGPKLLIQFQNNGVVDDSQLPKDRFSAERLKGVDSTLKIQPAKLEDSAVYLCASSPRTGKSTDTQYFGPGTRLTVL.